These 5 T cell receptor beta chains were all obtained from the same sample, sequenced in a study of cytomegalovirus exposure and HLA in healthy donors. The PCR employed 60 Vbeta primers together with 13 Jbeta primers. The method was immunoSEQ multiplex PCR; TCRdb's version includes in-frame clones alone and lacks a portion of them. Of tens of thousands of clones in the sample, around 70% are singletons; the top ten hold over 10%. The sequencing sample was made of PBMCs. These receptors all stem from a human donor in good health.

V gene TRBV5-1 combines with J gene TRBJ2-7, with D unclear. This CDR3 comprises 14 residues. The V end was cut by 2 bases, the J end by 0 bases, with 9 bases between. Per the germline V gene, CDR1 is SGHRS and CDR2 is YFSETQ. The CDR3 loop reads CASSLSAVSYEQYF. Written as DNA, the CDR3 is TGCGCCAGCAGCTTAAGCGCGGTCTCCTACGAGCAGTACTTC. The entire variable domain, with the rest obtained from reference TRBV5-1 and TRBJ2-7, is as follows: KAGVTQTPRYLIKTRGQQVTLSCSPISGHRSVSWYQQTPGQGLQFLFEYFSETQRNKGNFPGRFSGRQFSNSRSEMNVSTLELGDSALYLCASSLSAVSYEQYFGPGTRLTVT.

This chain links TRBV28 with TRBJ1-2; 8 nucleotides agree with TRBD1. The CDR3 spans 15 residues. Germline V gives CDR1 MDHEN, CDR2 SYDVKM. V lost 6 bases and J lost 2; bases outside the gene matches: 8. CDR3 loop: CASSPRGTGNYGYTF. The CDR3 nucleotides read TGTGCCAGCAGCCCGCGAGGGACAGGAAACTATGGCTACACCTTC.

This rearrangement joins TRBV30 to TRBJ2-2; 8 nucleotides line up with TRBD1. With V trimmed by 0 bases and J by 4 bases, 4 bases remained unmatched. From germline, CDR1 is GTSNPN and CDR2 SVGIG (reference sequence). This CDR3 is built from 15 residues. The CDR3, as DNA: TGTGCCTGGAGTGTCCCAGGGGGCCGCACCGGGGAGCTGTTTTTT. Its protein is CAWSVPGGRTGELFF.

The J gene is TRBJ1-3, the V gene TRBV5-1, with TRBD1 matching over 8 bases. There are 16 residues in the CDR3. CDR1 SGHRS and CDR2 YFSETQ come from the germline V gene. The trim removed 4 bases at V and 0 bases at J, leaving 6 bases unmatched. The CDR3 DNA is TGCGCCAGCAGCCTGAACACAGGGGGCTCTGGAAACACCATATATTTT. Translating gives CASSLNTGGSGNTIYF.

This chain links TRBV18 with TRBJ1-4, with D perhaps TRBD1 (5 bases). Trimming stripped 3 bases from V and 2 bases from J, with 7 bases between. The CDR3 totals 14 residues. Germline V gene data show CDR1 as KGHSH and CDR2 as LQKENI. The CDR3 DNA follows: TGTGCCAGCTCACCGGGACTGACTAATGAAAAACTGTTTTTT. Residues: CASSPGLTNEKLFF.